A single sample gave rise to the 10 T cell receptor beta chains below, sequenced in a study of patients and donors after allogeneic stem cell transplantation. One entry per CDR3 protein results from TCRdb running MiXCR on the RT-PCR reads. Altogether over 400,000 distinct CDR3 sequences are present, roughly 16% being singletons, with the ten largest covering 6% to 8%. Sample: blood, either unsorted or a sorted T cell fraction (not recorded which). These receptors all stem from a human donor who was either an allogeneic HSCT recipient or a stem cell or donor lymphocyte infusion donor (not recorded which). It is not recorded whose cells these are; they may come from a transplant donor.

This rearrangement joins TRBV9 to TRBJ2-3; tentatively, D is TRBD2 (5 bases). The germline CDR1 and CDR2 sequences are SGDLS and YYNGEE. The CDR3 runs to 16 residues. Trimming removed 4 bases from V and 0 bases from J, with 15 bases in between. The CDR3 spells CASSRGERRSTDTQYF. The CDR3 coding sequence is TGTGCCAGCAGCCGGGGAGAGCGGCGCAGCACAGATACGCAGTATTTT.

This clonotype was seen a few times. V is TRBV7-8 and J is TRBJ2-7; D call uncertain. Germline V lookup: CDR1 SGHVS, CDR2 FQNEAQ. This CDR3 is 13 amino acids long. Trimming removed 5 bases at V and 3 bases at J, with 11 bases between. The CDR3 DNA sequence: TGTGCCAGCAGCCCCCGGGCCTTCTACGAGCAGTACTTC. Its translation: CASSPRAFYEQYF.

The gene calls are TRBV27 and TRBJ2-1; 12 nucleotides align to TRBD1. The CDR3 covers 15 residues. With 2 bases clipped from V and 6 bases from J, the junction kept 2 bases outside the gene matches. CDR1 and CDR2 from the germline V gene are MNHEY and SMNVEV (reference sequence). The CDR3 reads CASSLGDRGLNEQFF. The DNA of the CDR3 is TGTGCCAGCAGTTTAGGGGACAGGGGGCTCAATGAGCAGTTCTTC.

This clonotype was seen only a few times. The V and J genes are TRBV9 and TRBJ1-5; D unresolved. Germline-derived CDR1 and CDR2 are SGDLS and YYNGEE. V dropped 4 bases and J dropped 0 bases, with 8 bases sitting between them. This CDR3 region has 14 residues. CDR3 sequence: CASSSSRSNQPQHF. CDR3 bases: TGTGCCAGCAGCTCCTCACGTAGCAATCAGCCCCAGCATTTT.

CDR3 DNA sequence: TGTGCCAGCAGTTACTCTGGGCTAGCAGCATACAATGAGCAGTTCTTC. Its protein product is CASSYSGLAAYNEQFF. The rearrangement links TRBV6-2 or TRBV6-3 to TRBJ2-1; D perhaps matches TRBD2 (5 bases). The CDR3 is made up of 16 amino acids. CDR1 is MNHEY, CDR2 SVGEGT, per germline. Between the trimmed V and J ends, which lost 0 bases and 4 bases, there was a span of 13 bases.

The chain combines TRBV5-1 with TRBJ2-3; D might be TRBD1 (6 bases). The V end was cut by 0 bases, the J end by 5 bases, with 10 bases between. The CDR3 consists of 14 residues. Germline CDR1 SGHRS, CDR2 YFSETQ. For the CDR3, the DNA is TGCGCCAGCAGCTTGGACAGGGAAGGAGATACGCAGTATTTT. This codes for CASSLDREGDTQYF.

In this sample, this clonotype turned up a few times. The rearrangement uses TRBV7-2 and TRBJ1-1; D remains unclear. Germline V gives CDR1 SGHTA, CDR2 FQGNSA. This CDR3 is 14 amino acids long. V lost 1 base and J 1 base, leaving 7 bases between the germline ends. The CDR3 spells CASSLVVRNTEAFF. CDR3 nucleotide sequence: TGTGCCAGCAGCTTAGTTGTAAGGAACACTGAAGCTTTCTTT. Full variable domain (outside the CDR3, taken from reference TRBV7-2 and TRBJ1-1): GAGVSQSPSNKVTEKGKDVELRCDPISGHTALYWYRQSLGQGLEFLIYFQGNSAPDKSGLPSDRFSAERTGGSVSTLTIQRTQQEDSAVYLCASSLVVRNTEAFFGQGTRLTVV.

This clonotype was observed at least ten times. The chain combines TRBV28 with TRBJ2-3, with 10 bases fitting TRBD2. The germline V gene encodes CDR1 MDHEN and CDR2 SYDVKM. V was pared by 4 bases and J by 0 bases, with 10 bases of the junction left unmatched. This CDR3 is built from 18 residues. CDR3 in DNA: TGTGCCAGCAGTTGGCTACCTAGCGGGGGAGTTAGCACAGATACGCAGTATTTT. Residues: CASSWLPSGGVSTDTQYF. The whole variable domain, remainder taken from reference TRBV28 and TRBJ2-3, is DVKVTQSSRYLVKRTGEKVFLECVQDMDHENMFWYRQDPGLGLRLIYFSYDVKMKEKGDIPEGYSVSREKKERFSLILESASTNQTSMYLCASSWLPSGGVSTDTQYFGPGTRLTVL.

Only a few counts were recorded for this clonotype. The chain carries TRBV6-1 and TRBJ2-7; 7 bases match TRBD1. Germline loops: CDR1 MNHNS, CDR2 SASEGT. CDR3 length: 14 residues. The trim removed 6 bases at V and 5 bases at J, leaving 10 bases unmatched. The CDR3 here is CASSHDRVRNEQYF. In DNA, the CDR3 is TGTGCCAGCAGCCACGACAGGGTGAGGAACGAGCAGTACTTC.

Ten or more counts support this clonotype. The rearrangement uses TRBV3-1 and TRBJ2-3, with a tentative D call TRBD2 (6 bases). The V gene's germline CDR1 is LGHDT and CDR2 YNNKEL (reference sequence). V gave up 1 base and J gave up 7 bases, with 15 bases separating them. The CDR3 totals 15 residues. The CDR3 bases are TGTGCCAGCAGCCAAGGGGCGGGGCTCCGAAATACGCAGTATTTT. Its protein product is CASSQGAGLRNTQYF.